The entry below describes one T cell receptor (beta chain). Its antigen is undetermined. The data are from a study of T cell clones after liver transplantation. Proliferating CFSE-low MLR cells were sequenced to define alloreactive TCRbeta sequences. Pre-transplant recipient cells met graft donor PBMCs, splenocytes, lymph-node cells, or third-party PBMCs. The assay was immunoSEQ multiplex PCR, and TCRdb's table has in-frame clones only and misses some. The sample holds around 5,600 clones, approximately 29% seen once. Germline CDR1 reads SGHVS; CDR2 reads FNYEAQ. Trimming took 3 bases from V and 8 from J, leaving 14 bases between them. The CDR3 has 14 amino acids.

The chain couples TRBV7-6 to TRBJ1-3; no definite D call. The sample taken for sequencing was CD4+ T cells from cultured PBMCs. The source is a human patient who received a liver transplant. The graft donor may have given rise to some T cells. DNA of the CDR3: TGTGCCAGCAGCTTTAGCCAGGTCCGTGACACCATATATTTT. It yields the protein CASSFSQVRDTIYF. The whole variable domain, remainder taken from reference TRBV7-6 and TRBJ1-3, is GAGVSQSPRYKVTKRGQDVALRCDPISGHVSLYWYRQALGQGPEFLTYFNYEAQQDKSGLPNDRFSAERPEGSISTLTIQRTEQRDSAMYRCASSFSQVRDTIYFGEGSWLTVV.